These 27 T cell receptor beta chains originate from one sample sequenced in a study of CD8+ T cells in alopecia areata. RNA extraction and reverse transcription yielded cDNA as sequencing template. Data came from immunoSEQ multiplex PCR; TCRdb stores just in-frame clones and leaves some out. Of 140,000 to 150,000 clones listed, approximately 51% are singletons. Specimen: CD4+ T cells sorted from blood, collected at week 0. The receptors originated from a human donor with alopecia areata.

This clone turned up a few times. The rearrangement uses TRBV9 and TRBJ2-7; 8 bases are a match to TRBD2. This CDR3 has 15 residues. The trim removed 0 bases at V and 2 bases at J, leaving 4 bases unmatched. CDR1 and CDR2 (germline): SGDLS, YYNGEE. The CDR3 DNA reads as TGTGCCAGCAGCGTAGATCCGGGAGGGGCCTACGAGCAGTACTTC. It specifies CASSVDPGGAYEQYF.

The chain carries TRBV7-2 and TRBJ2-3; 7 bases match TRBD2. The junction had 5 bases not matched to a gene; V was cut back by 3 bases and J by 2 bases. Germline CDR1 reads SGHTA; CDR2 reads FQGNSA. This CDR3 contains 15 residues. CDR3 residues: CASSLASGDTDTQYF. DNA of the CDR3: TGTGCCAGCAGCTTGGCTAGCGGAGACACAGATACGCAGTATTTT. Filled out from reference TRBV7-2 and TRBJ2-3, the complete variable domain reads GAGVSQSPSNKVTEKGKDVELRCDPISGHTALYWYRQSLGQGLEFLIYFQGNSAPDKSGLPSDRFSAERTGGSVSTLTIQRTQQEDSAVYLCASSLASGDTDTQYFGPGTRLTVL.

This clone came up a few times. The chain employs TRBV7-9 and TRBJ2-5; 7 bases are a match to TRBD1. Germline-derived CDR1 and CDR2 are SEHNR and FQNEAQ (reference sequence). V lost 5 bases, J lost 5 bases, and 11 bases stayed unmatched. This CDR3 spans 15 amino acids. The CDR3 loop reads CASSHPTGPGETQYF. For the CDR3, the DNA is TGTGCCAGCAGCCATCCGACAGGGCCGGGGGAGACCCAGTACTTC.

The genes are TRBV27 and TRBJ1-5, with D perhaps TRBD1 (5 bases). From germline, CDR1 is MNHEY and CDR2 SMNVEV (reference sequence). V was clipped by 7 bases and J by 1 base, with 14 bases between them. The CDR3 extends over 15 amino acids. The CDR3 region is CASNSRGTSNQPQHF. The CDR3, as DNA: TGTGCCAGCAACTCGCGAGGGACCAGCAATCAGCCCCAGCATTTT.

The chain uses TRBV30 and TRBJ1-2, with D possibly being TRBD1 (6 bases). The germline V and J ends were trimmed by 2 bases and 1 base, with 14 bases remaining between them. Germline CDR1 and CDR2: GTSNPN and SVGIG (reference sequence). The CDR3 has 15 residues. CDR3 sequence reads: CAWSRTVTVNYGYTF. In nucleotides, the CDR3 is TGTGCCTGGAGTCGGACAGTTACTGTTAACTATGGCTACACCTTC. Combining the CDR3 with reference TRBV30 and TRBJ1-2 gives the whole variable domain SQTIHQWPATLVQPVGSPLSLECTVEGTSNPNLYWYRQAAGRGLQLLFYSVGIGQISSEVPQNLSASRPQDRQFILSSKKLLLSDSGFYLCAWSRTVTVNYGYTFGSGTRLTVV.

This chain links TRBV9 with TRBJ1-5, with D unclear. The CDR3 runs to 14 residues. Germline assignment: CDR1 SGDLS and CDR2 YYNGEE. V lost 4 bases to trimming and J lost 5 bases, with 13 bases between them. This chain's CDR3 is CASSTSTEYQPQHF. Written as DNA, the CDR3 is TGTGCCAGCAGCACGAGCACGGAATATCAGCCCCAGCATTTT. The whole variable domain, remainder taken from reference TRBV9 and TRBJ1-5, is DSGVTQTPKHLITATGQRVTLRCSPRSGDLSVYWYQQSLDQGLQFLIQYYNGEERAKGNILERFSAQQFPDLHSELNLSSLELGDSALYFCASSTSTEYQPQHFGDGTRLSIL.

This clone has only a few counts. V gene TRBV29-1 combines with J gene TRBJ2-5, with D possibly being TRBD2 (6 bases). CDR1 and CDR2 from the germline V gene are SQVTM and ANQGSEA. The CDR3 has 12 amino acids. The ends were cut back, 7 bases at V and 4 bases at J, with 13 bases in the middle. CDR3 protein: CSGNGRGETQYF. CDR3 in DNA: TGCAGCGGGAACGGGCGGGGAGAGACCCAGTACTTC. Based on the CDR3 plus reference TRBV29-1 and TRBJ2-5, the full variable domain is SAVISQKPSRDICQRGTSLTIQCQVDSQVTMMFWYRQQPGQSLTLIATANQGSEATYESGFVIDKFPISRPNLTFSTLTVSNMSPEDSSIYLCSGNGRGETQYFGPGTRLLVL.

The genes are TRBV29-1 and TRBJ2-1, with TRBD2 as a possible D gene (6 bases). Germline loops: CDR1 SQVTM, CDR2 ANQGSEA. V lost 1 base and J 6 bases, leaving 13 bases between the germline ends. The CDR3 consists of 14 residues. CDR3: CSVEGTTPRNEQFF. In nucleotides, the CDR3 is TGCAGCGTTGAAGGGACTACCCCCCGCAATGAGCAGTTCTTC.

The DNA of the CDR3 is TGTGCCAGCAGCCAAGATCGAGGGGTCCAGCCCCAGCATTTT. Its protein is CASSQDRGVQPQHF. The genes are TRBV4-2 and TRBJ1-5; D is perhaps TRBD1 (5 bases). Germline V lookup: CDR1 LGHNA, CDR2 YNFKEQ. The CDR3 runs 14 residues. V gave up 0 bases and J gave up 7 bases, with 10 bases separating them.

For the CDR3, the DNA is TGCGCCAGCAGCTTGATGGGGCAGAACTATGGCTACACCTTC. Translated, it gives CASSLMGQNYGYTF. This rearrangement joins TRBV5-1 to TRBJ1-2; perhaps TRBD1 as D (5 bases). The CDR3 contains 14 residues. V was shortened by 1 base and J by 2 bases, with 9 bases between the two germline ends. In germline, CDR1 is SGHRS, CDR2 YFSETQ.

The table lists this clone with a few counts. The rearrangement links TRBV30 to TRBJ2-5; possible D gene TRBD2, 6 bases. The CDR3 contains 14 residues. V was clipped by 4 bases and J by 4 bases, with 16 bases between them. The germline V gene encodes CDR1 GTSNPN and CDR2 SVGIG (reference sequence). For the CDR3, the DNA is TGTGCCTGGAAACGTTCGGGAGCCGGAGAGACCCAGTACTTC. Its protein product is CAWKRSGAGETQYF. The whole variable domain, remainder taken from reference TRBV30 and TRBJ2-5, is SQTIHQWPATLVQPVGSPLSLECTVEGTSNPNLYWYRQAAGRGLQLLFYSVGIGQISSEVPQNLSASRPQDRQFILSSKKLLLSDSGFYLCAWKRSGAGETQYFGPGTRLLVL.

V and J are TRBV29-1 and TRBJ2-7; the match to TRBD2 covers 9 bases. Germline trimming cut 1 base from V and 10 bases from J; bases unmatched to any gene: 11. Germline V CDR1 and CDR2: SQVTM, ANQGSEA. The CDR3 extends over 14 amino acids. CDR3 sequence reads: CSVEVLAGQTEQYF. CDR3 in DNA: TGCAGCGTTGAAGTGCTAGCGGGACAAACCGAACAGTACTTC.

This rearrangement joins TRBV4-1 to TRBJ2-5, with D tentatively TRBD1 or TRBD2 (5 bases each). Per germline, CDR1 MGHRA and CDR2 YSYEKL. V was shortened by 3 bases and J by 5 bases, with 16 bases between the two germline ends. The CDR3 has 15 amino acids. Written as DNA, the CDR3 is TGCGCCAGCAGCCACGCCACTAGTGAGGGGGAGACCCAGTACTTC. Translated: CASSHATSEGETQYF.

The chain is built from TRBV6-5 and TRBJ1-2, with D perhaps TRBD1 (5 bases). The CDR3 loop spans 12 amino acids. Germline assignment: CDR1 MNHEY and CDR2 SVGAGI. V lost 8 bases and J 4 bases, leaving 11 bases between the germline ends. This chain's CDR3 is CASHTQAYGYTF. The CDR3 nucleotides read TGTGCCAGCCACACACAGGCCTATGGCTACACCTTC.

This clone showed up just once. This rearrangement joins TRBV25-1 to TRBJ1-5; D remains ambiguous. The CDR3 extends over 14 amino acids. Trimming stripped 4 bases from V and 5 bases from J, with 12 bases between. The V gene's germline CDR1 is MGHDK and CDR2 SYGVNS. The DNA for the CDR3 is TGTGCCAGCAGTGGACATCCCGGGGATCAGCCCCAGCATTTT. Translating it yields CASSGHPGDQPQHF.

The V call is TRBV6-5, the J call TRBJ1-2; possibly TRBD1 for D (5 bases). Germline CDR1 is MNHEY and CDR2 is SVGAGI. Trimming left V 2 bases short and J 5 bases short, with 15 bases between. The CDR3 has 15 amino acids. The DNA of the CDR3 is TGTGCCAGCAGTTACAACGGGGCCACCCTTTATGGCTACACCTTC. Encoded protein: CASSYNGATLYGYTF.

The J gene is TRBJ2-5, the V gene TRBV30; 11 nucleotides line up with TRBD2. Trimming took 4 bases from V and 5 from J; bases not matched to a gene: 6. The CDR3 consists of 14 residues. CDR1 and CDR2 (germline): GTSNPN, SVGIG (reference sequence). CDR3 DNA: TGTGCCTGGAAAAGCATAGCGGGAGGGGAGACCCAGTACTTC. It yields the protein CAWKSIAGGETQYF.

This clone was counted once. The chain has TRBV7-2 and TRBJ2-3, with 8 positions matching TRBD1. CDR1 is SGHTA, CDR2 FQGNSA, per germline. The CDR3 extends over 15 amino acids. J lost 4 bases, V lost 5 bases, and 8 bases had no gene match. The CDR3 sequence is CASSPMLQGADTQYF. The CDR3 DNA sequence: TGTGCCAGCAGCCCTATGCTACAGGGGGCAGATACGCAGTATTTT.

This clone was counted a few times. The sample holds other DNA sequences that translate to the same CDR3. This sequence joins TRBV6-1 and TRBJ1-5, with D possibly TRBD1 on 5 matching bases. From germline, CDR1 is MNHNS and CDR2 SASEGT. Trimming stripped 4 bases from V and 2 bases from J, with 6 bases between. The length of the CDR3 is 13 residues. CDR3 DNA sequence: TGTGCCAGCAGTGTACAGGGCAATCAGCCCCAGCATTTT. Translated: CASSVQGNQPQHF.

Of note for this clone: The same CDR3 can be traced to other DNA sequences in this sample. V and J are TRBV29-1 and TRBJ2-3, with D perhaps given as TRBD1 or TRBD2 (5 bases each). The germline CDR1 and CDR2 sequences are SQVTM and ANQGSEA. The V end was cut by 4 bases, the J end by 2 bases, with 7 bases between. The CDR3 is 12 residues long. In nucleotides, the CDR3 is TGCAGCGTTGGAGGGGCCACAGATACGCAGTATTTT. It codes for CSVGGATDTQYF.

This clone was observed a handful of times. V and J are TRBV4-3 and TRBJ1-1; the D is unclear. The V end was cut by 0 bases, the J end by 1 base, with 9 bases between. Germline CDR1 reads LGHNA; CDR2 reads YSLEER. The CDR3 is 15 amino acids. Here the CDR3 reads CASSQEVYANTEAFF. In DNA form, the CDR3 reads TGCGCCAGCAGCCAAGAAGTGTATGCGAACACTGAAGCTTTCTTT.

The V call is TRBV15, the J call TRBJ2-6, with D possibly matching TRBD2 (6 bases). The CDR3 runs 20 residues. Trimming shortened V by 3 bases and J by 0 bases, and 21 bases separated the two germline ends. The germline CDR1 and CDR2 sequences are LNHNV and YYDKDF (reference sequence). DNA of the CDR3: TGTGCCACCAGCAGGATGCGGGGCGGGCTGACGGCCTCTGGGGCCAACGTCCTGACTTTC. Residues: CATSRMRGGLTASGANVLTF.

A few counts support this clone. This chain links TRBV7-2 with TRBJ2-7; 7 bases map to TRBD1. The germline V gene encodes CDR1 SGHTA and CDR2 FQGNSA. V was clipped by 8 bases and J by 9 bases; unmatched bases: 16. The CDR3 is 14 residues long. This CDR3 reads CASGPGQKSPGQYF. CDR3 in DNA: TGTGCCAGCGGACCGGGACAGAAAAGCCCAGGGCAGTACTTC.

Only a few counts were recorded for this clone. The chain links TRBV30 to TRBJ1-1, with no clear D. The germline V gene has CDR1 GTSNPN and CDR2 SVGIG (reference sequence). There are 13 residues in the CDR3. The V gene lost 0 bases and the J gene lost 5 bases, with 10 bases spanning the gap. CDR3 in DNA: TGTGCCTGGAGTGTACGGCAGTCTACTGAAGCTTTCTTT. Protein product: CAWSVRQSTEAFF.

This chain joins TRBV11-2 and TRBJ2-3; D not resolved. Germline values: CDR1 SGHAT, CDR2 FQNNGV. The CDR3 length is 12 residues. V was trimmed by 4 bases and J by 6 bases, leaving 8 bases between them. The DNA of the CDR3 is TGTGCCAGCAGCTCCACGAGGGATACGCAGTATTTT. The encoded protein is CASSSTRDTQYF.

The chain links TRBV30 to TRBJ2-5; TRBD1 agrees at 7 bases. This CDR3 region has 14 residues. Germline CDR1 GTSNPN, CDR2 SVGIG (reference sequence). V lost 1 base to trimming and J lost 9 bases; unmatched junction nucleotides: 11. CDR3 in DNA: TGTGCCTGGAGTGGGGCAGGGGGTCGATCGGCCCAGTACTTC. It encodes CAWSGAGGRSAQYF. Filled out from reference TRBV30 and TRBJ2-5, the complete variable domain reads SQTIHQWPATLVQPVGSPLSLECTVEGTSNPNLYWYRQAAGRGLQLLFYSVGIGQISSEVPQNLSASRPQDRQFILSSKKLLLSDSGFYLCAWSGAGGRSAQYFGPGTRLLVL.

This clone has a handful of counts. This chain joins TRBV30 and TRBJ1-5; D is undetermined. V shed 0 bases and J shed 9 bases, with 24 bases lying between them. CDR1 is GTSNPN, CDR2 SVGIG, per germline (reference sequence). The CDR3 loop spans 17 amino acids. Here the CDR3 reads CAWSVSVGSLGNGPQHF. The CDR3 bases are TGTGCCTGGAGTGTGTCAGTGGGCAGCCTGGGGAATGGGCCCCAGCATTTT. Full variable domain (remainder filled in from reference TRBV30 and TRBJ1-5): SQTIHQWPATLVQPVGSPLSLECTVEGTSNPNLYWYRQAAGRGLQLLFYSVGIGQISSEVPQNLSASRPQDRQFILSSKKLLLSDSGFYLCAWSVSVGSLGNGPQHFGDGTRLSIL.